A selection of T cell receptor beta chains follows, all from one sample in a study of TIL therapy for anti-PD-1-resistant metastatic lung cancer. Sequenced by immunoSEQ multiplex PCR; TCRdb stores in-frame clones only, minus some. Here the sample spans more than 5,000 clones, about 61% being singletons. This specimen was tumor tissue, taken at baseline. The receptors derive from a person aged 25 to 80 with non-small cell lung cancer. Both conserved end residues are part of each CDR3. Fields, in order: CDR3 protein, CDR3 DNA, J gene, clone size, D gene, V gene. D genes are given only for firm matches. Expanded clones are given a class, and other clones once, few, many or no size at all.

CASSSTYEEQYF,TGTGCCAGCAGCTCGACCTACGAAGAGCAGTACTTC,TRBJ2-7,NA,NA,TRBV6-5
CARIVVDPSGFNYEQYF,TGTGCCAGAATCGTGGTAGACCCTAGCGGGTTTAACTACGAGCAGTACTTC,TRBJ2-7,NA,TRBD2,TRBV5-3
CASSKIGSLEAFF,TGTGCCAGCAGCAAAATAGGCAGCCTTGAAGCTTTCTTT,TRBJ1-1,NA,NA,TRBV9
CASKPGGGETQYF,TGTGCCAGCAAACCCGGCGGGGGGGAGACCCAGTACTTC,TRBJ2-5,NA,TRBD2,TRBV9
CASSDRSDTGELFF,TGTGCCAGCAGTGACAGGAGTGACACCGGGGAGCTGTTTTTT,TRBJ2-2,few,NA,TRBV6-4
CASSLETGGKGELFF,TGTGCCAGCAGTCTAGAGACAGGGGGCAAAGGGGAACTGTTTTTT,TRBJ1-4,NA,TRBD1,TRBV6-5
CAWSKLPSDNEQFF,TGTGCCTGGAGTAAATTACCTTCGGACAATGAGCAGTTCTTC,TRBJ2-1,NA,NA,TRBV30
CASRAAGVGEQYF,TGTGCCAGCAGGGCCGCGGGAGTTGGCGAGCAGTACTTC,TRBJ2-7,few,TRBD2,TRBV6-5
CASTQDREDNQPQHF,TGTGCCAGCACCCAAGACAGGGAGGACAATCAGCCCCAGCATTTT,TRBJ1-5,few,TRBD1,TRBV28
CAWSVTWTEQFF,TGTGCCTGGAGTGTAACCTGGACTGAGCAGTTCTTC,TRBJ2-1,once,NA,TRBV30
CSVQGGVETQYF,TGCAGCGTCCAGGGTGGGGTTGAGACCCAGTACTTC,TRBJ2-5,once,NA,TRBV29-1
CASSYSAGATTGELFF,TGTGCCAGCAGTTACTCCGCAGGGGCGACCACCGGGGAGCTGTTTTTT,TRBJ2-2,NA,NA,TRBV6-5
CASSVPPNNEQFF,TGTGCCAGCAGTGTACCCCCAAACAATGAGCAGTTCTTC,TRBJ2-1,NA,NA,TRBV2
CASSALWAGGPRETQYF,TGTGCCAGCAGTGCCCTTTGGGCGGGAGGGCCGCGGGAGACCCAGTACTTC,TRBJ2-5,NA,TRBD2,TRBV6-1
CASSVAGTSEGKNIQYF,TGTGCCAGCAGTGTGGCAGGGACTAGCGAGGGCAAAAACATTCAGTACTTC,TRBJ2-4,NA,TRBD2,TRBV25-1
CAWSSSGAKETQYF,TGTGCCTGGAGTTCCTCAGGGGCAAAGGAGACCCAGTACTTC,TRBJ2-5,NA,NA,TRBV30
CASSEYSWAAREQFF,TGTGCCAGCAGTGAATATTCCTGGGCAGCGAGGGAGCAGTTCTTC,TRBJ2-1,NA,NA,TRBV25-1
CASSYSFPGELFF,TGTGCCAGCAGTTACTCGTTTCCCGGGGAGCTGTTTTTT,TRBJ2-2,NA,NA,TRBV6-5
CASSLSGNYEQYF,TGCGCCAGCAGCTTGTCAGGGAACTACGAGCAGTACTTC,TRBJ2-7,NA,NA,TRBV5-1